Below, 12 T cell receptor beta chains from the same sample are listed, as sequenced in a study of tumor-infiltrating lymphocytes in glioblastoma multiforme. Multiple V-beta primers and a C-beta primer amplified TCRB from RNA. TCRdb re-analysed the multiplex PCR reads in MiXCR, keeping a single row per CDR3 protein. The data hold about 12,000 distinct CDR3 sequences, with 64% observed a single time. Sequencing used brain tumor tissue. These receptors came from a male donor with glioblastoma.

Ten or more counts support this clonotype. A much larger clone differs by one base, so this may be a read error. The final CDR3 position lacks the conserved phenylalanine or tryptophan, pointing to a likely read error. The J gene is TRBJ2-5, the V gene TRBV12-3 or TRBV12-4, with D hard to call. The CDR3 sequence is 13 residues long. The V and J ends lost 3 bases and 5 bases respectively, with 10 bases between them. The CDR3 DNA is TGTGCCAGCAGTTTGGCTTCACGGGAGACCCAGTACCTC. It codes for CASSLASRETQYL.

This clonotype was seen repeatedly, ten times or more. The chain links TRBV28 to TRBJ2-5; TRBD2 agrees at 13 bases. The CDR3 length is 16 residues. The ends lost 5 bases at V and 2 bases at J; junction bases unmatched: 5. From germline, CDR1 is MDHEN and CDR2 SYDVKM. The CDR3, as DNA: TGTGCCAGCAGTAAACCGGGACTAGCGGGACAAGAGACCCAGTACTTC. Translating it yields CASSKPGLAGQETQYF.

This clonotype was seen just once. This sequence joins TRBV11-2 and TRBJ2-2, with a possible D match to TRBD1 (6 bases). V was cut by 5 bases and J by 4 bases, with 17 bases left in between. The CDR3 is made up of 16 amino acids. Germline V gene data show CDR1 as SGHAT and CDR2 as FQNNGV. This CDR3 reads CASSAQQGVGTGELFF. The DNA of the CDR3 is TGTGCCAGCAGCGCCCAACAGGGAGTCGGCACCGGGGAGCTGTTTTTT.

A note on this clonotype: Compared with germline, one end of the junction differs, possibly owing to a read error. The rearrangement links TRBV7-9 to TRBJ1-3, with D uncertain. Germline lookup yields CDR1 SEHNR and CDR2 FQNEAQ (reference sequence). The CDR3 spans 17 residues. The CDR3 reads CASSLAIGLSSGNTIYF. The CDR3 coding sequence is TGTGCCAGCAGCCTAGCAATTGGACTGTCCTCTGGAAACACCATATATTTT. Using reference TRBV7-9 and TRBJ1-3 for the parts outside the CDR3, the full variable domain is DTGVSQNPRHKITKRGQNVTFRCDPISEHNRLYWYRQTLGQGPEFLTYFQNEAQLEKSRLLSDRFSAERPKGSFSTLEIQRTEQGDSAMYLCASSLAIGLSSGNTIYFGEGSWLTVV.

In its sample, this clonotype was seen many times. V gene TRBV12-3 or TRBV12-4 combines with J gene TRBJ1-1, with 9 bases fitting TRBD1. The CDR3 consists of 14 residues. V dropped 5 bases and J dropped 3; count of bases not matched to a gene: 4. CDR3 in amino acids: CASSPGQGYTEAFF. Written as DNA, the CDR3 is TGTGCCAGCAGTCCCGGACAGGGGTACACTGAAGCTTTCTTT.

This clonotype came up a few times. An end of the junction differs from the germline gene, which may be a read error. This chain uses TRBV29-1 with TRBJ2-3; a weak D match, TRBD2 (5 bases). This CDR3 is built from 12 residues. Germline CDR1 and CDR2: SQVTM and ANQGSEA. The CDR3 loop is CSVEAATDTQYF. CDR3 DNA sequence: TGTAGCGTTGAAGCCGCCACAGATACGCAGTATTTT.

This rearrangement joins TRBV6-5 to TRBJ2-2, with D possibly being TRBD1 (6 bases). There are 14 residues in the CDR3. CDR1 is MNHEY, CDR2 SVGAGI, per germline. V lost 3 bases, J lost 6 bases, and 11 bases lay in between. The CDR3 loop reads CASSYSEGAGELFF. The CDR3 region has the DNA TGTGCCAGCAGTTATAGTGAGGGGGCCGGGGAGCTGTTTTTT.

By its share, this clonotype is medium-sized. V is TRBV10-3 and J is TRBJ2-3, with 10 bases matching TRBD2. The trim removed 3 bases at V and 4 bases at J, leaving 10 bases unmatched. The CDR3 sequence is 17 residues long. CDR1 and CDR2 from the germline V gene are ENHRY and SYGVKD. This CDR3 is CAISDSNSGRAADTQYF. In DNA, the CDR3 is TGTGCCATCAGTGACTCTAACAGCGGGAGGGCCGCAGATACGCAGTATTTT.

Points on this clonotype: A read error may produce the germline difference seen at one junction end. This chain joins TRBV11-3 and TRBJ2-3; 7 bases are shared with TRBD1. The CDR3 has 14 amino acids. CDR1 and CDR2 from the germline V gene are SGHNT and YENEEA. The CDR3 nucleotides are TGTGCCTGCAGCCTCGGACAGGGCACAGATACGCAGTATTTT. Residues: CACSLGQGTDTQYF. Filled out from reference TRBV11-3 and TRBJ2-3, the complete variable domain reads EAGVVQSPRYKIIEKKQPVAFWCNPISGHNTLYWYLQNLGQGPELLIRYENEEAVDDSQLPKDRFSAERLKGVDSTLKIQPAELGDSAVYLCACSLGQGTDTQYFGPGTRLTVL.

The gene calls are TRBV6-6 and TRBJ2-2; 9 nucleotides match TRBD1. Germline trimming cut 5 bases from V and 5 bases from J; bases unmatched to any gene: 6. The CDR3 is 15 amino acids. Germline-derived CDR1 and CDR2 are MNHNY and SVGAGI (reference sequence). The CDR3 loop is CASSPQGAVTGELFF. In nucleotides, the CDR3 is TGTGCCAGCAGTCCACAGGGGGCGGTTACCGGGGAGCTGTTTTTT.

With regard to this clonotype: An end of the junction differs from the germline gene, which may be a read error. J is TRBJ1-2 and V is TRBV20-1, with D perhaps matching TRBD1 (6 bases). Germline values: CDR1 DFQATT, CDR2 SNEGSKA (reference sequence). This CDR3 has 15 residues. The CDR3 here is CSTRFYGGENYGYTF. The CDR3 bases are TGCAGTACTAGATTTTACGGGGGCGAGAACTATGGCTACACCTTC.

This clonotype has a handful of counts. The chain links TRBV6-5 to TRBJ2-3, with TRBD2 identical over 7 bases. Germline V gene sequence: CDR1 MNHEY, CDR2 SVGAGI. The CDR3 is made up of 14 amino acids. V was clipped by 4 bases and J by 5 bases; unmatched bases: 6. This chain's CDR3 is CASSLTSRGDTQYF. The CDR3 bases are TGTGCCAGCAGTTTGACTAGCAGAGGAGATACGCAGTATTTT.